Given below is one T cell receptor beta chain in context. Its antigen target is currently unknown. Within one base of it there is no much larger clone, and no base qualities were kept. V is cut by 5 bases and J by 7 bases, and the space between the germline ends is 17 bases. Looking up the germline V gene (reference sequence) yields CDR1 LNHDA and CDR2 SQIVND. From its cysteine to its phenylalanine, the CDR3 spans 15 amino acids. Here the CDR3 DNA is all that survives: 45 bases in frame from base 1. TCRbeta CDR3 regions were amplified from genomic DNA using the immunoSEQ Assay, a bias-controlled multiplex PCR. Concerning the study's data processing: Nucleated cell counts per sample were estimated from amplification of reference gene primers within the assay. Sequence reads were collapsed and filtered to measure the absolute abundance of every unique TCRbeta CDR3 rearrangement. For each sample, productive Simpson clonality was calculated by taking the square root of Simpson's diversity index across productive rearrangements. Held by TCRdb, this immuneACCESS table contains in-frame sequences only and omits some clones. Under half of the omission traces to an unresolved V gene where checked; the cause of the rest is unknown. D and trimming come from the DNA, and the V and J calls and clone size come from that table. The sample has roughly 320,000 clones on record, 85% to 90% of them singletons. The top ten clonotypes cover about 2% of the sample.

One collaborating source in Seattle enrolled patients while the patients were actively infected and followed the patients over time throughout the course of disease. Each collaborating institution followed its own protocols to collect whole blood in K2EDTA tubes. For TCRbeta analysis, collaborators shipped samples as frozen whole blood, isolated PBMCs, or DNA extracted from either of those sample types. This specimen belongs to a study of blood T cell repertoires in COVID-19 (TCRdb year 2020). In the study overall: Samples covering the acute and convalescent phases of COVID-19 were provided by collaborators in the United States, Italy and Spain. The repertoires were released in a freely available public database intended as a resource for research on the immune response to SARS-CoV-2. Subjects who had been exposed to COVID-19, were actively infected with it, or had recovered from it provided the deeply sampled blood TCRbeta repertoires that made up the dataset. Where HLA class I and class II types were available, the types were taken from metadata supplied by the sample provider, not from assay-based typing. The prospective study material was composed of cDNA or gDNA derived from T cells, B-cell-depleted T cells, or PBMCs. The samples were drawn from two sources: the first 160 participants of the ongoing ImmuneRACE study, and fewer than 1,500 subjects contributed by 6 global collaborators. Nearly every sample came with metadata listing a de-identified subject ID, COVID-19 status, age in years and sex.

Study-wide conclusions, independent of this receptor: The amount of clinical and demographic metadata varied by source and participant and was provided uncurated.

The origin of this receptor is a woman aged 25-40 years with COVID-19, enrolled during active disease. Sequencing was carried out using peripheral blood. The sequence links TRBV19 to TRBJ1-4; TRBD1 is a weak D gene call, 5 bases matching. The bases are TGTGCCAGTAGTGTCGGTGGGGGGTTAGGTGAAAAACTGTTTTTT. It is translated as CASSVGGGLGEKLFF.